This TCR beta chain is from a study of CD8+CD57+ T cells in acquired aplastic anemia (dated by TCRdb to 2016 to 2018). For context, the study as a whole: A mean of approximately 2.9 ug of DNA, ranging from roughly 0.19 to 27.4 ug, was extracted from sorted CD4+ and CD8+ cells. A CD8+CD57+ expansion meant a frequency higher than the mean frequency seen in healthy subjects. What the study reported, not specific to this receptor: Patients and healthy controls showed no significant difference in CD8+ Simpson's diversity (P=0.060). Around 27 CD8+ CDR3 sequences were found to be shared between patients and controls, but these sequences appeared to be highly expressed in patients and within the immunodominant clones of the patients.

Expansion of CD8+CD57+ cells had been shown by flow cytometry in the patients chosen for sequencing. All patients had severe acquired aplastic anemia diagnosed by International Study of Aplastic Anemia and Agranulocytosis and Camitta criteria. No therapy had been received by the patients at the time of blood sampling. In this study, sorted CD4+ and CD8+ T cells from the blood of healthy subjects and of severe aplastic anemia patients had their TCR repertoires deep-sequenced. In the USA, patient enrollment took place under clinicaltrials.gov protocols 00001620, 01623167, 00001397, 00071045, 00081523 and 00961064. Ficoll-Paque density gradient centrifugation was used to isolate peripheral blood mononuclear cells. Before DNA was extracted, CD4+ and CD8+ T cells were sorted using either FACS or magnetic beads. Of note for this clonotype: The antigen this receptor binds is unknown. Qualities for individual bases were not recorded, and no much larger clone is one base off.

TCR beta VDJ combination and CDR3 sequence profiling used genomic DNA as the template. TCR repertoire sequencing was run on an Illumina HiSeq 2000. As for how the authors treated the data: TRBV/TRBJ rearrangement plots, CDR3 size and DJ length profiles, and Simpson's diversity index were used to evaluate the repertoires. The immunodominant clone was defined as the most abundant DNA sequence in deep sequencing data. CDR3 amino acid sequences were checked for sharing between subjects and were compared against published repertoires and the VDJdb database. Starting from the raw public reads, TCRdb applied fastp trimming at Q25, assembled clones with MiXCR and retained in-frame beta chains. Every entry covers one CDR3 protein and lists the most common genes and DNA from its rows. These V and J calls originate from TCRdb's pipeline instead of the authors' own analysis. This sample is represented by a few hundred thousand distinct CDR3 sequences; over 40% of them were singletons. The leading ten clones occupy 20% of the sample.

Material for sequencing was sorted CD4+, CD8+, or CD8+CD57+ T cells (not recorded which) from PBMCs. This sequence was found in a human donor with aplastic anemia.

The sequence in DNA is TGTGCCAGCAGCTCCGCCGGGACAGGGGTTTCACCCCTCCACTTT. It specifies CASSSAGTGVSPLHF. This chain is built from TRBV7-3 and TRBJ1-6; TRBD1 matches 10 bases in the middle. Relative to germline, V is missing 4 bases and J is missing 9 bases, with 6 bases of the junction outside any gene match. CDR3 length: 15 amino acids, cysteine to phenylalanine. Only the CDR3 part of the read is kept: 45 bases, read in frame from the first base. Via the germline V gene, CDR1 is SGHTA and CDR2 FQGTGA.